This T cell receptor (beta chain) was profiled in a study of early T cells in non-severe SARS-CoV-2 infection. Across the whole study: The chains were unpaired, and the sequenced material was bulk RNA from unsorted whole blood.

This CDR3 has 11 residues. The germline gives CDR1 DFQATT, CDR2 SNEGSKA (reference sequence). Trimming took off 7 bases at V and 8 bases at J, with 14 bases between the two ends. Broader study findings: Matching against VDJdb likely underestimated virus-specific expansions, favoring anti-spike CD8.

Individual cDNA molecules were tagged with unique molecular identifiers, the study reported. A single record per CDR3 protein comes from TCRdb applying MiXCR to the 5' RACE reads. The sample has tens of thousands of distinct CDR3 sequences, more than 8% seen once. This clonotype was picked up many times. The antigen remains unidentified. This receptor was identified in an adult who was a healthcare worker with PCR-confirmed SARS-CoV-2 infection or an uninfected control (not recorded which). The chain joins TRBV20-1 to TRBJ1-2; D not resolved. Material: whole blood. As DNA, the CDR3 is TGCAGTGGCTTACCGCAGACGGGCTACACCTTC. Protein: CSGLPQTGYTF.